The 32 T cell receptor beta chains listed next were all sequenced from one sample in a study of cytomegalovirus exposure and HLA in healthy donors. Primers for the PCR totalled 60 Vbeta and 13 Jbeta. The assay was immunoSEQ multiplex PCR, and TCRdb's table has in-frame clones only and misses some. The repertoire consists of some 110,000 clones, with roughly 80% occurring once and the leading ten covering roughly 1.5%. The specimen was PBMCs. The receptors originated from a man aged 50-60 years in good health and CMV-seronegative.

The chain links TRBV19 to TRBJ1-5, with TRBD1 matching over 7 bases. Germline values: CDR1 LNHDA, CDR2 SQIVND (reference sequence). This CDR3 is built from 15 residues. V trimming: 7 bases; J trimming: 3 bases; junction bases outside the gene matches: 9. The CDR3 is CASTPGTGANQPQHF. For the CDR3, the DNA is TGTGCCAGTACCCCCGGAACAGGGGCCAATCAGCCCCAGCATTTT.

This clone was recorded once. The J gene is TRBJ1-5, the V gene TRBV6-1, with 8 bases identical to TRBD1. CDR1 is MNHNS and CDR2 is SASEGT in the germline V gene. The ends lost 4 bases at V and 1 base at J; junction bases unmatched: 12. This CDR3 is 18 amino acids long. In DNA, the CDR3 is TGTGCCAGCAGTGCTACAGGGGGTATGTTATGGAGCAATCAGCCCCAGCATTTT. This codes for CASSATGGMLWSNQPQHF.

The rearrangement links TRBV18 to TRBJ2-3, with D possibly being TRBD2 (5 bases). Trimming left V 1 base short and J 0 bases short, with 8 bases between. Looked up from germline, CDR1 is KGHSH and CDR2 is LQKENI. The CDR3 loop spans 15 amino acids. CDR3 residues: CASSPRSGSTDTQYF. The CDR3 nucleotides are TGTGCCAGCTCACCACGGAGCGGAAGCACAGATACGCAGTATTTT. The variable domain in full, completed from reference TRBV18 and TRBJ2-3, reads NAGVMQNPRHLVRRRGQEARLRCSPMKGHSHVYWYRQLPEEGLKFMVYLQKENIIDESGMPKERFSAEFPKEGPSILRIQQVVRGDSAAYFCASSPRSGSTDTQYFGPGTRLTVL.

This chain uses TRBV5-4 with TRBJ2-1; perhaps TRBD1 as D (6 bases). The CDR3 length is 16 residues. Germline CDR1 SGHNT, CDR2 YYREEE (reference sequence). The V end was cut by 4 bases, the J end by 2 bases, with 16 bases between. Here the CDR3 DNA reads TGTGCCAGCAGCACGCCCCTCGAGGGGGCCTACAATGAGCAGTTCTTC. It specifies CASSTPLEGAYNEQFF. The full variable domain, rest sourced from reference TRBV5-4 and TRBJ2-1, is ETGVTQSPTHLIKTRGQQVTLRCSSQSGHNTVSWYQQALGQGPQFIFQYYREEENGRGNFPPRFSGLQFPNYSSELNVNALELDDSALYLCASSTPLEGAYNEQFFGPGTRLTVL.

This clone was counted a few times. The rearrangement links TRBV7-9 to TRBJ1-2; no clear D. The CDR3 extends over 15 amino acids. The V and J ends lost 0 bases and 7 bases respectively, with 15 bases between them. Germline V gene lookup returns CDR1 SEHNR and CDR2 FQNEAQ (reference sequence). CDR3 sequence: CASSLALTRRGGYTF. For the CDR3, the DNA is TGTGCCAGCAGCTTAGCGCTGACCCGGAGAGGTGGCTACACCTTC. The full variable domain, its missing parts supplied by reference TRBV7-9 and TRBJ1-2, is DTGVSQNPRHKITKRGQNVTFRCDPISEHNRLYWYRQTLGQGPEFLTYFQNEAQLEKSRLLSDRFSAERPKGSFSTLEIQRTEQGDSAMYLCASSLALTRRGGYTFGSGTRLTVV.

The table lists this clone with a count of one. This chain connects TRBV5-1 to TRBJ1-4; the D gene is possibly TRBD1 (5 bases). The CDR3 spans 14 residues. V was cut by 3 bases and J by 7 bases, with 13 bases left in between. Germline CDR1 is SGHRS and CDR2 is YFSETQ. The chain's CDR3 is CASSWGETGEKLFF. The CDR3 DNA reads TGCGCCAGCAGCTGGGGGGAGACGGGTGAAAAACTGTTTTTT.

The chain combines TRBV2 with TRBJ2-5; D gene uncertain. Trimming shortened V by 3 bases and J by 5 bases, and 13 bases separated the two germline ends. Per the germline V gene, CDR1 is SNHLY and CDR2 is FYNNEI. The length of the CDR3 is 14 residues. CDR3 protein: CASSEVVMEETQYF. CDR3 nucleotide sequence: TGTGCCAGCAGTGAGGTTGTCATGGAGGAGACCCAGTACTTC.

J is TRBJ2-3 and V is TRBV7-2, with 11 nucleotides matching TRBD2. The CDR3 contains 15 residues. Germline V gene data show CDR1 as SGHTA and CDR2 as FQGNSA. Losses at the gene ends were 5 bases for V and 3 bases for J; bases not matched to a gene: 4. The CDR3 DNA reads as TGTGCCAGCAGCCCGACTAGCGGGGAGACAGATACGCAGTATTTT. Its protein product is CASSPTSGETDTQYF.

This chain links TRBV6-5 with TRBJ1-2; D perhaps matches TRBD1 (6 bases). This CDR3 comprises 14 residues. V dropped 6 bases and J dropped 3 bases, with 14 bases sitting between them. The germline V gene encodes CDR1 MNHEY and CDR2 SVGAGI. CDR3 in amino acids: CASRSDRSDYGYTF. CDR3 coding DNA: TGTGCCAGCAGATCGGACAGATCTGACTATGGCTACACCTTC.

This chain links TRBV7-2 with TRBJ2-5; 10 bases are shared with TRBD2. V dropped 5 bases and J dropped 2; count of bases not matched to a gene: 14. The length of the CDR3 is 18 residues. CDR1 is SGHTA, CDR2 FQGNSA, per germline. The CDR3 DNA reads as TGTGCCAGCAGCCTACTTAGGGTTAGCGGGGGGAAACAAGAGACCCAGTACTTC. This sequence encodes CASSLLRVSGGKQETQYF.

This clone was detected only once. CDR3 in amino acids: CASSFRRQLYEQYF. CDR3 in DNA: TGTGCCAGCAGCTTCCGAAGACAGCTTTACGAGCAGTACTTC. The J gene is TRBJ2-7, the V gene TRBV7-2; D perhaps matches TRBD1 (5 bases). The CDR3 is 14 amino acids. V was cut by 3 bases and J by 4 bases, with 13 bases left in between. Germline V lookup: CDR1 SGHTA, CDR2 FQGNSA.

The rearrangement joins TRBV29-1 to TRBJ1-1; D perhaps matches TRBD1 (5 bases). The germline gives CDR1 SQVTM, CDR2 ANQGSEA. V lost 2 bases, J lost 4 bases, and 11 bases lay in between. CDR3 length: 13 amino acids. The CDR3 loop reads CSVERQGGTEAFF. Written as DNA, the CDR3 is TGCAGCGTTGAACGGCAGGGAGGCACTGAAGCTTTCTTT. The full variable domain, its missing parts supplied by reference TRBV29-1 and TRBJ1-1, is SAVISQKPSRDICQRGTSLTIQCQVDSQVTMMFWYRQQPGQSLTLIATANQGSEATYESGFVIDKFPISRPNLTFSTLTVSNMSPEDSSIYLCSVERQGGTEAFFGQGTRLTVV.

This rearrangement joins TRBV10-1 to TRBJ2-5; D not resolved. Germline CDR1 reads WNHNN; CDR2 reads SYGVQD (reference sequence). The germline V and J ends were trimmed by 9 bases and 0 bases, with 11 bases remaining between them. The CDR3 has 13 residues. CDR3 sequence: CASSRNDQETQYF. CDR3 sequence (DNA): TGCGCCAGTTCTAGGAACGACCAAGAGACCCAGTACTTC.

The chain recombines TRBV6-1 with TRBJ1-5; a weak D match, TRBD1 (6 bases). The length of the CDR3 is 16 residues. Germline-derived CDR1 and CDR2 are MNHNS and SASEGT. Trimming pared 2 bases from V and 2 bases from J, leaving 13 bases between. CDR3 coding DNA: TGTGCCAGCAGTGAATGGGGGGGGCAAGGCAATCAGCCCCAGCATTTT. Its protein product is CASSEWGGQGNQPQHF.

CDR3 DNA sequence: TGTGCCAGCACGGAAAGGGCGGGCCAGCCCCAGCATTTT. This gives the protein CASTERAGQPQHF. V gene TRBV6-1 combines with J gene TRBJ1-5, with D hard to call. V lost 7 bases and J 7 bases, leaving 14 bases between the germline ends. The CDR3 has 13 amino acids. Germline CDR1 and CDR2: MNHNS and SASEGT.

The chain joins TRBV27 to TRBJ1-2; 8 bases are shared with TRBD1. The CDR3 covers 14 residues. The V gene end was trimmed by 7 bases and the J gene end by 8 bases; junction bases not matched to a gene: 12. Germline-derived CDR1 and CDR2 are MNHEY and SMNVEV (reference sequence). The CDR3 here is CASTPGQGASGYTF. CDR3 coding DNA: TGTGCCAGCACCCCGGGGCAGGGGGCAAGCGGCTACACCTTC.

The chain uses TRBV7-6 and TRBJ1-6, with 8 nucleotides matching TRBD1. The ends lost 5 bases at V and 12 bases at J; junction bases unmatched: 6. The CDR3 is 13 residues long. The V gene's germline CDR1 is SGHVS and CDR2 FNYEAQ. The CDR3 sequence: CASSIGQGGPLHF. The CDR3 DNA reads as TGTGCCAGCAGCATCGGACAGGGCGGACCCCTCCACTTT.

This clone was detected only once. The rearrangement links TRBV10-2 to TRBJ1-2; 8 nucleotides align to TRBD1. Germline values: CDR1 WSHSY, CDR2 SAAADI. The CDR3 spans 18 residues. V trimming: 5 bases; J trimming: 2 bases; junction bases outside the gene matches: 16. The CDR3 DNA sequence: TGCGCCAGCAGTCAGCTACCGGGACAGGTGGTTGAGAACTATGGCTACACCTTC. Protein product: CASSQLPGQVVENYGYTF.

The CDR3 reads CAISDRDYTEAFF. The CDR3 nucleotides are TGTGCCATCTCGGACAGGGACTACACTGAAGCTTTCTTT. The chain carries TRBV10-3 and TRBJ1-1; 8 nucleotides agree with TRBD1. The germline CDR1 and CDR2 sequences are ENHRY and SYGVKD. The V segment lost 8 bases and the J segment 3 bases; nucleotides outside the gene matches: 5. The CDR3 length is 13 residues.

This clone was picked up a small number of times. At the DNA level, this CDR3 is encoded by other sequences in the same sample as well. The rearrangement links TRBV19 to TRBJ1-1; maybe TRBD1 (5 bases). Germline loops: CDR1 LNHDA, CDR2 SQIVND (reference sequence). The CDR3 contains 13 residues. Trimming removed 4 bases at V and 1 base at J, with 7 bases between. As DNA, the CDR3 is TGTGCCAGTAGTACAACAGGGAACACTGAAGCTTTCTTT. This sequence encodes CASSTTGNTEAFF.

CDR3 nucleotide sequence: TGTGCCAGCAGACAGGGGGCTTTGTTGGGCTACACCTTC. Its protein is CASRQGALLGYTF. The J gene is TRBJ1-2, the V gene TRBV2; TRBD1 matches 9 bases. CDR3 length: 13 residues. CDR1 is SNHLY, CDR2 FYNNEI, per germline. The V and J ends lost 6 bases and 8 bases, in that order; junction bases with no gene match: 7.

This clone was observed a handful of times. This chain links TRBV6-5 with TRBJ1-2; 9 bases match TRBD1. The CDR3 sequence is 12 residues long. The ends lost 7 bases at V and 10 bases at J; junction bases unmatched: 7. CDR1 MNHEY and CDR2 SVGAGI come from the germline V gene. CDR3 sequence: CASIPGTGNYTF. The CDR3 nucleotides read TGTGCCAGCATCCCCGGGACAGGGAACTACACCTTC.

The count of this clone is one. The chain couples TRBV7-7 to TRBJ2-2; 9 bases are a match to TRBD1. The V segment lost 5 bases and the J segment 4 bases; nucleotides outside the gene matches: 11. CDR3 length: 17 residues. Germline CDR1 SSHAT, CDR2 FNYEAQ (reference sequence). Written as DNA, the CDR3 is TGTGCCAGCAGCCCCTCAACGGGACAGGGAGTCACCGGGGAGCTGTTTTTT. Translation: CASSPSTGQGVTGELFF.

The chain joins TRBV2 to TRBJ1-1; the match to TRBD1 covers 9 bases. The V gene's germline CDR1 is SNHLY and CDR2 FYNNEI. The J segment lost 3 bases and the V segment lost 6 bases, leaving 5 bases of the junction unmatched. CDR3 length: 14 amino acids. CDR3 in amino acids: CASSQGQGYTEAFF. DNA of the CDR3: TGTGCCAGCAGCCAGGGACAGGGTTACACTGAAGCTTTCTTT.

The chain couples TRBV11-2 to TRBJ1-2, with D hard to call. The germline V and J ends were trimmed by 5 bases and 3 bases, with 7 bases remaining between them. This CDR3 is built from 12 residues. Germline lookup yields CDR1 SGHAT and CDR2 FQNNGV. The CDR3 DNA sequence: TGTGCCAGCAGCCGGTTTGACTATGGCTACACCTTC. Encoded protein: CASSRFDYGYTF.

This chain connects TRBV15 to TRBJ1-2; 7 bases line up with TRBD1. The CDR3 covers 13 residues. J gave up 4 bases and V 4 bases, and 3 bases lay outside the gene matches. Germline V lookup: CDR1 LNHNV, CDR2 YYDKDF (reference sequence). The CDR3 protein is CATSKDRVYGYTF. Written as DNA, the CDR3 is TGTGCCACCAGCAAAGACAGGGTCTATGGCTACACCTTC. The full variable domain, in which reference TRBV15 and TRBJ1-2 provide the parts outside the CDR3, is DAMVIQNPRYQVTQFGKPVTLSCSQTLNHNVMYWYQQKSSQAPKLLFHYYDKDFNNEADTPDNFQSRRPNTSFCFLDIRSPGLGDTAMYLCATSKDRVYGYTFGSGTRLTVV.

The rearrangement links TRBV2 to TRBJ1-5; D gene unclear. The CDR3 runs to 14 residues. V lost 3 bases and J lost 6, with 12 bases in between. The germline V gene has CDR1 SNHLY and CDR2 FYNNEI. The CDR3 reads CASSDGKSGQPQHF. In DNA form, the CDR3 reads TGTGCCAGCAGTGATGGCAAAAGCGGTCAGCCCCAGCATTTT.

The chain uses TRBV5-4 and TRBJ2-2; 8 bases are shared with TRBD1. This CDR3 has 16 amino acids. V lost 5 bases and J lost 6; bases outside the gene matches: 12. Germline loops: CDR1 SGHNT, CDR2 YYREEE (reference sequence). The CDR3 DNA follows: TGTGCCAGCAGTTTTACCGGGACAGGTCTTCCCGGGGAGCTGTTTTTT. It yields the protein CASSFTGTGLPGELFF.

The rearrangement joins TRBV5-4 to TRBJ1-1, with D unclear. CDR3 size: 13 residues. CDR1 SGHNT and CDR2 YYREEE come from the germline V gene (reference sequence). The ends were cut back, 1 base at V and 0 bases at J, with 4 bases in the middle. The CDR3, as DNA: TGTGCCAGCAGCTTGAGCGTGAACACTGAAGCTTTCTTT. It encodes CASSLSVNTEAFF.

V usage is TRBV2 and J usage is TRBJ2-7, with D hard to call. V was shortened by 7 bases and J by 6 bases, with 19 bases between the two germline ends. Looked up from germline, CDR1 is SNHLY and CDR2 is FYNNEI. The CDR3 spans 14 residues. The chain's CDR3 is CASNGEVLFVEQYV. Written as DNA, the CDR3 is TGTGCCAGCAACGGAGAGGTTCTCTTTGTCGAGCAGTACGTC.

The rearrangement uses TRBV19 and TRBJ2-3; D possibly corresponds to TRBD1 (6 bases). The V gene lost 5 bases and the J gene lost 5 bases, with 14 bases spanning the gap. CDR3 length: 14 amino acids. Germline V lookup: CDR1 LNHDA, CDR2 SQIVND (reference sequence). CDR3 nucleotide sequence: TGTGCCAGTAGTGAAGTGGGGGCCGGAGATACGCAGTATTTT. It is translated as CASSEVGAGDTQYF.

J is TRBJ1-1 and V is TRBV6-1, with D perhaps matching TRBD1 (6 bases). The CDR3 totals 12 residues. With 6 bases removed from V and 5 bases from J, the gap between germline ends came to 10 bases. In germline, CDR1 is MNHNS, CDR2 SASEGT. The CDR3, as DNA: TGTGCCAGCAGCAGGACAGCAACTGAAGCTTTCTTT. The encoded protein is CASSRTATEAFF.